The T cell receptor (beta chain) under discussion was sequenced for a study of post-analysis software for immune sequencing data. In germline, CDR1 is SEHNR, CDR2 FQNEAQ (reference sequence). V shed 6 bases and J shed 6 bases, with 12 bases lying between them. This CDR3 is 12 amino acids long. Findings and limits, study-wide: In multiple sclerosis, normalized Chao1 diversity was significantly below that of controls. Compared with controls, patients had more of about five TRBV segments, including TRBV5-6, TRBV5-1 and TRBV20-1.

This clonotype was counted a few times. Its specificity is not known. Presence of unique molecular identifiers characterized the TCR beta cDNA libraries. TCRdb independently ran MiXCR on the PCR reads; one entry per CDR3 protein. This table has some 700,000 distinct CDR3 sequences, 59% appearing once. This chain joins TRBV7-9 and TRBJ2-7, with a tentative D call TRBD1 (6 bases). The clonotype originates from a girl between 2 and 10 years old with multiple sclerosis. Sequencing used blood. The CDR3 bases are TGTGCCAGCAGTCCAGGCAGGGGCGAGCAGTACTTC. This codes for CASSPGRGEQYF.